The 25 T cell receptor beta chains in this list originate from one sample, sequenced in a study of cytomegalovirus exposure and HLA in healthy donors. PCR used 60 Vbeta primers and 13 Jbeta primers. Here immunoSEQ multiplex PCR was the method, and the copy in TCRdb shows in-frame clones only, minus some. This table has about 140,000 clones, roughly 75% appearing once. The sequencing input was PBMCs. The receptors stem from a man aged 30 to 45 in good health and CMV-seronegative.

The chain carries TRBV7-6 and TRBJ1-5; D gene ambiguous. CDR3 length: 15 residues. Germline V gene lookup returns CDR1 SGHVS and CDR2 FNYEAQ. Trimming shortened V by 5 bases and J by 3 bases, and 14 bases separated the two germline ends. The CDR3 bases are TGTGCCAGCAGCCCCCTTTCAGCGCCCAATCAGCCCCAGCATTTT. This sequence encodes CASSPLSAPNQPQHF.

This chain connects TRBV19 to TRBJ2-7; D uncertain. CDR3 length: 12 residues. Germline assignment: CDR1 LNHDA and CDR2 SQIVND (reference sequence). Between the trimmed V and J ends, which lost 3 bases and 4 bases, there was a span of 7 bases. The DNA of the CDR3 is TGTGCCAGTAGTATTCCAGGATACGAGCAGTACTTC. Translating it yields CASSIPGYEQYF.

The chain employs TRBV7-9 and TRBJ1-2; the match to TRBD1 covers 7 bases. Per the germline V gene, CDR1 is SEHNR and CDR2 is FQNEAQ (reference sequence). This CDR3 spans 13 amino acids. With 4 bases clipped from V and 4 bases from J, the junction kept 3 bases outside the gene matches. In nucleotides, the CDR3 is TGTGCCAGCAGCTCGGGACAGACCTATGGCTACACCTTC. Its protein is CASSSGQTYGYTF.

The chain is built from TRBV6-1 and TRBJ2-3; 7 nucleotides match TRBD2. This CDR3 is built from 15 residues. V shed 1 base and J 4 bases; nucleotides not matched to a gene: 5. The germline CDR1 and CDR2 sequences are MNHNS and SASEGT. The CDR3: CASSEVWGGADTQYF. The CDR3, as DNA: TGTGCCAGCAGTGAAGTGTGGGGGGGGGCAGATACGCAGTATTTT.

This sequence joins TRBV27 and TRBJ2-1; perhaps TRBD1 as D (5 bases). V shed 2 bases and J shed 9 bases, with 23 bases lying between them. Germline CDR1 MNHEY, CDR2 SMNVEV (reference sequence). The CDR3 is 17 amino acids. The CDR3 sequence: CASSLGATTPYNSEQFF. In DNA, the CDR3 is TGTGCCAGCAGTTTAGGGGCCACGACACCTTACAACAGTGAGCAGTTCTTC.

The rearrangement uses TRBV28 and TRBJ1-2; D not resolved. Trimming took 2 bases from V and 3 from J, leaving 10 bases between them. Germline loops: CDR1 MDHEN, CDR2 SYDVKM. This CDR3 contains 14 residues. Here the CDR3 DNA reads TGTGCCAGCAGTTTAACCAGGAACGACTATGGCTACACCTTC. Protein sequence: CASSLTRNDYGYTF.

This clone turned up a few times. An end of the junction differs from the germline gene, which may be a read error. V usage is TRBV10-2 and J usage is TRBJ2-7; TRBD1 might be the D (5 bases). The germline V gene has CDR1 WSHSY and CDR2 SAAADI. The CDR3 is 13 residues long. This chain's CDR3 is CASRQVDNYGQYF. The CDR3, as DNA: TGCGCCAGCAGGCAAGTGGACAACTACGGGCAGTACTTC.

This sequence joins TRBV28 and TRBJ2-2; 7 bases are shared with TRBD2. CDR1 and CDR2 (germline): MDHEN, SYDVKM. This CDR3 is 16 amino acids long. Unmatched junction bases numbered 6, after V lost 4 bases and J lost 1 base. The DNA of the CDR3 is TGTGCCAGCAGTTCCCCGGGGAGGGAGAACACCGGGGAGCTGTTTTTT. Translated, it gives CASSSPGRENTGELFF.

The chain links TRBV29-1 to TRBJ1-2, with a weak D call TRBD1 (5 bases). The CDR3 covers 17 residues. The V end was cut by 6 bases, the J end by 2 bases, with 25 bases between. Germline V CDR1 and CDR2: SQVTM, ANQGSEA. Written as DNA, the CDR3 is TGCAGCGTCCGGGGTGTTGGACGCAGGGAGGGAAACTATGGCTACACCTTC. This translates into CSVRGVGRREGNYGYTF.

This clone was seen more than once but under ten times. The chain combines TRBV2 with TRBJ2-5; D is ambiguous. V was clipped by 5 bases and J by 3 bases, with 4 bases between them. CDR1 is SNHLY and CDR2 is FYNNEI in the germline V gene. The CDR3 covers 11 residues. The CDR3 bases are TGTGCCAGCAGTCTTAAAGAGACCCAGTACTTC. As protein: CASSLKETQYF.

The rearrangement joins TRBV28 to TRBJ2-1; TRBD2 agrees at 9 bases. V was clipped by 2 bases and J by 10 bases; unmatched bases: 6. This CDR3 region has 14 residues. Looked up from germline, CDR1 is MDHEN and CDR2 is SYDVKM. The CDR3 nucleotides read TGTGCCAGCAGTTTAGATGTAGCGGGAGCAGAGCAGTTCTTC. This translates into CASSLDVAGAEQFF. The full variable domain, with the rest looked up from reference TRBV28 and TRBJ2-1, is DVKVTQSSRYLVKRTGEKVFLECVQDMDHENMFWYRQDPGLGLRLIYFSYDVKMKEKGDIPEGYSVSREKKERFSLILESASTNQTSMYLCASSLDVAGAEQFFGPGTRLTVL.

This clone was recorded only once. The V and J genes are TRBV7-9 and TRBJ1-6; 8 bases match TRBD1. CDR1 and CDR2 from the germline V gene are SEHNR and FQNEAQ (reference sequence). CDR3 length: 16 residues. J lost 6 bases, V lost 1 base, and 5 bases had no gene match. DNA for the CDR3: TGTGCCAGCAGCTTAGTTCGGACAGGGTCTAATTCACCCCTCCACTTT. Translated, it gives CASSLVRTGSNSPLHF.

The V and J genes are TRBV10-1 and TRBJ1-6; no reliable D call. The CDR3 totals 15 residues. In germline, CDR1 is WNHNN, CDR2 SYGVQD (reference sequence). Trimming removed 0 bases from V and 6 bases from J, with 9 bases in between. CDR3 in amino acids: CASSESTSVNSPLHF. The CDR3 DNA reads as TGCGCCAGCAGTGAGTCGACTTCTGTTAATTCACCCCTCCACTTT.

The sample holds a few counts of this clone. The V call is TRBV7-9, the J call TRBJ2-7; 7 bases agree with TRBD1. The CDR3 contains 13 residues. Germline lookup yields CDR1 SEHNR and CDR2 FQNEAQ (reference sequence). Trimming cost V 2 bases and J 4 bases; bases outside gene matches: 2. The CDR3 DNA follows: TGTGCCAGCAGCTTAAGGGGGCGGTACGAGCAGTACTTC. Protein product: CASSLRGRYEQYF. The variable domain in full, completed from reference TRBV7-9 and TRBJ2-7, reads DTGVSQNPRHKITKRGQNVTFRCDPISEHNRLYWYRQTLGQGPEFLTYFQNEAQLEKSRLLSDRFSAERPKGSFSTLEIQRTEQGDSAMYLCASSLRGRYEQYFGPGTRLTVT.

The genes are TRBV5-1 and TRBJ2-3; TRBD2 matches at 8 bases. CDR3 size: 16 residues. CDR1 and CDR2 from the germline V gene are SGHRS and YFSETQ. The V gene end was trimmed by 0 bases and the J gene end by 3 bases; junction bases not matched to a gene: 6. The CDR3 bases are TGCGCCAGCAGCTTGGCTGCTGGGACTAGGACAGATACGCAGTATTTT. Protein: CASSLAAGTRTDTQYF.

The rearrangement links TRBV19 to TRBJ1-2; 7 bases align to TRBD1. CDR1 LNHDA and CDR2 SQIVND come from the germline V gene (reference sequence). This CDR3 is built from 15 residues. V shed 5 bases and J 2 bases; nucleotides not matched to a gene: 8. In DNA form, the CDR3 reads TGTGCCAGTAGTTCACACAGGGGTGAGAACTATGGCTACACCTTC. It is translated as CASSSHRGENYGYTF.

This chain joins TRBV4-1 and TRBJ2-7, with D possibly being TRBD2 (5 bases). The CDR3 extends over 14 amino acids. Germline assignment: CDR1 MGHRA and CDR2 YSYEKL. V lost 1 base, J lost 2 bases, and 9 bases lay in between. The DNA for the CDR3 is TGCGCCAGCAGCCAAGTCGGGAAACCCTACGAGCAGTACTTC. This encodes CASSQVGKPYEQYF.

DNA of the CDR3: TGTGCCAGCAGTTACCGGGGGTTCAATCAGCCCCAGCATTTT. Translated: CASSYRGFNQPQHF. V and J are TRBV6-5 and TRBJ1-5; perhaps TRBD1 as D (5 bases). Germline V gives CDR1 MNHEY, CDR2 SVGAGI. Deletions cut 2 bases from V and 3 bases from J, with 8 bases between. CDR3 size: 14 residues.

The rearrangement uses TRBV27 and TRBJ2-7; 9 bases match TRBD1. V dropped 4 bases and J dropped 4; count of bases not matched to a gene: 14. CDR1 MNHEY and CDR2 SMNVEV come from the germline V gene (reference sequence). This CDR3 contains 17 residues. The CDR3 DNA is TGTGCCAGCAGTTCCCCCCGGGACGGGACAGGGAAGTACGAGCAGTACTTC. Translation: CASSSPRDGTGKYEQYF.

This clone was found once. In nucleotides, the CDR3 is TGTGCCAGCAGTGAAGACGCGCGGGCACCCTACGAGCAGTACTTC. Protein sequence: CASSEDARAPYEQYF. The rearrangement joins TRBV6-1 to TRBJ2-7; weak D call: TRBD2 (5 bases). Trimming took off 1 base at V and 2 bases at J, with 12 bases between the two ends. Germline V lookup: CDR1 MNHNS, CDR2 SASEGT. The CDR3 is 15 amino acids.

The V and J genes are TRBV14 and TRBJ2-1; 11 positions agree with TRBD1. CDR3 length equals 15 residues. Germline V lookup: CDR1 SGHDN, CDR2 FVKESK. V shed 3 bases and J 8 bases; nucleotides not matched to a gene: 6. CDR3 DNA sequence: TGTGCCAGCAGCCATTGGACAGGGGGCCAATATGAGCAGTTCTTC. As protein: CASSHWTGGQYEQFF. The full variable domain, with the rest looked up from reference TRBV14 and TRBJ2-1, is EAGVTQFPSHSVIEKGQTVTLRCDPISGHDNLYWYRRVMGKEIKFLLHFVKESKQDESGMPNNRFLAERTGGTYSTLKVQPAELEDSGVYFCASSHWTGGQYEQFFGPGTRLTVL.

The gene calls are TRBV27 and TRBJ2-2; 7 nucleotides agree with TRBD1. Trimming removed 4 bases from V and 0 bases from J; junction bases left unmatched: 11. The CDR3 loop spans 18 amino acids. CDR1 and CDR2 from the germline V gene are MNHEY and SMNVEV (reference sequence). In DNA, the CDR3 is TGTGCCAGCAGTTCCTATTACGGGACAGTGGCGAACACCGGGGAGCTGTTTTTT. Its protein is CASSSYYGTVANTGELFF.

This chain links TRBV7-9 with TRBJ1-2; 9 nucleotides align to TRBD1. V lost 5 bases, J lost 4 bases, and 11 bases stayed unmatched. The germline V gene has CDR1 SEHNR and CDR2 FQNEAQ (reference sequence). This CDR3 region has 16 residues. The CDR3 nucleotides are TGTGCCAGCAGCGGACCCACAGGGGGCGATGCCTATGGCTACACCTTC. Its translation is CASSGPTGGDAYGYTF.

The chain is built from TRBV5-1 and TRBJ2-3, with 7 bases identical to TRBD1. This CDR3 is 15 amino acids long. V shed 3 bases, J shed 2 bases, and the junction held 6 bases outside the gene matches. Germline loops: CDR1 SGHRS, CDR2 YFSETQ. The CDR3 here is CASSSLDRDTDTQYF. The CDR3 DNA is TGCGCCAGCAGCTCCCTAGACAGGGACACAGATACGCAGTATTTT.

This chain connects TRBV28 to TRBJ2-3, with 7 bases lining up with TRBD2. V lost 3 bases, J lost 6 bases, and 15 bases stayed unmatched. Germline CDR1 and CDR2: MDHEN and SYDVKM. This CDR3 is built from 17 residues. CDR3 DNA: TGTGCCAGCAGTTTTGTGGAGGGCGGGAGAAATGATGATACGCAGTATTTT. It translates to CASSFVEGGRNDDTQYF.